The clone carrying this T cell receptor (beta chain) has more than one count but fewer than ten. No antigen is known for it. These data are taken from a study of shared clonotypes between healthy human individuals. The authors loaded roughly 200 ng DNA, roughly 33,000 T cell genomes, into sorted-subset replicate PCRs. Original analysis: Filtering differed because ImmunoSEQ produced junction-only sequences that carried no quality scores. The protocol was immunoSEQ multiplex PCR, while the TCRdb copy is restricted to in-frame clones and leaves out a portion. From that table come the V and J calls and clone size; the DNA was used to work out D and trimming. The repertoire holds over a million clones, with approximately 97% as singletons. CDR3 length: 13 residues. V lost 5 bases to trimming and J lost 6 bases, with 11 bases between them. Germline CDR1 reads MDHEN; CDR2 reads SYDVKM. Study-wide findings and caveats: Generation probabilities were higher for clonotypes shared across all four sorted-subset donors than for unshared ones.

Sequencing was carried out using naive CD4+ T cells sorted from blood. Stated subset: CD45RA+ positively selected. The chain carries TRBV28 and TRBJ1-5; D unresolved. The clonotype originates from a man aged 30 to 45 in good health. This CDR3 reads CASSPRLGQPQHF. CDR3 in DNA: TGTGCCAGCAGTCCGCGACTCGGTCAGCCCCAGCATTTT.